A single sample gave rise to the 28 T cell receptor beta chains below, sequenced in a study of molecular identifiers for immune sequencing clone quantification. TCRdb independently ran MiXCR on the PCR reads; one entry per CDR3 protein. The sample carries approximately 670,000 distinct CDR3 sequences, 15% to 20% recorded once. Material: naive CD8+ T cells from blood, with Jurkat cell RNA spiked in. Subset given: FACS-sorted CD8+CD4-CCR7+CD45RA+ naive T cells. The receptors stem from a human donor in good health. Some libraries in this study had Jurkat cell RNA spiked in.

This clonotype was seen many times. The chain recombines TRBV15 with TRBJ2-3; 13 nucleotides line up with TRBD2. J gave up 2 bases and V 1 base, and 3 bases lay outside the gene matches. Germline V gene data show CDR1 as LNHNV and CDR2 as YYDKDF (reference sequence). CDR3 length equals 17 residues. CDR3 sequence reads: CATSRVGTSGDTDTQYF. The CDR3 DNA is TGTGCCACCAGCAGAGTGGGGACTAGCGGGGACACAGATACGCAGTATTTT.

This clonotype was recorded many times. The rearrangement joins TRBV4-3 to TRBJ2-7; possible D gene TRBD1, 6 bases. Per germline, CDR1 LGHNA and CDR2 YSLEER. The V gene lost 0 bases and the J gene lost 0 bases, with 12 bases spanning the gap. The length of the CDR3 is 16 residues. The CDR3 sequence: CASSQDRGGSSYEQYF. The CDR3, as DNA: TGCGCCAGCAGCCAAGATCGAGGGGGAAGCTCCTACGAGCAGTACTTC.

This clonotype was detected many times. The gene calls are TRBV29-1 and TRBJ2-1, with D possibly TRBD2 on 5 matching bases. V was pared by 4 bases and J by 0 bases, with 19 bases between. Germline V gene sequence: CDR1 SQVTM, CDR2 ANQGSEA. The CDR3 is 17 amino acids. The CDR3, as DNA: TGCAGCGTTGTCGGACTCCCATTTTCCAGCTCCTACAATGAGCAGTTCTTC. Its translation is CSVVGLPFSSSYNEQFF.

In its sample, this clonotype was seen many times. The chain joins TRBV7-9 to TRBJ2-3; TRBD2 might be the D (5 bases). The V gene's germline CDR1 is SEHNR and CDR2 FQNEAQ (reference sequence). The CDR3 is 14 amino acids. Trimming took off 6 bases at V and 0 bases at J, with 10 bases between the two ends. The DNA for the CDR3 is TGTGCCAGCAGTGTCGGGGTTAGCACAGATACGCAGTATTTT. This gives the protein CASSVGVSTDTQYF.

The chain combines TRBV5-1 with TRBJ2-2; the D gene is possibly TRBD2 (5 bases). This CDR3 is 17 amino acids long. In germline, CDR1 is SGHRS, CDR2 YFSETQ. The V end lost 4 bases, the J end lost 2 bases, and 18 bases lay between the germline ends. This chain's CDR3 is CASSPDGEGFNTGELFF. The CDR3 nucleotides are TGCGCCAGCAGCCCGGACGGGGAAGGGTTTAACACCGGGGAGCTGTTTTTT.

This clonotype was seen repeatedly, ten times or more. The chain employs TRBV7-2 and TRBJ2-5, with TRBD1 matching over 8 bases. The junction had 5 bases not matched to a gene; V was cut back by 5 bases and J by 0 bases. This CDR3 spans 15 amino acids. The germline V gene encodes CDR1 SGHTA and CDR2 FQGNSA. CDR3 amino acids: CASSRTGYDQETQYF. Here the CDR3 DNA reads TGTGCCAGCAGCAGGACAGGGTACGACCAAGAGACCCAGTACTTC. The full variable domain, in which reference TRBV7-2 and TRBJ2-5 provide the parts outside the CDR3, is GAGVSQSPSNKVTEKGKDVELRCDPISGHTALYWYRQSLGQGLEFLIYFQGNSAPDKSGLPSDRFSAERTGGSVSTLTIQRTQQEDSAVYLCASSRTGYDQETQYFGPGTRLLVL.

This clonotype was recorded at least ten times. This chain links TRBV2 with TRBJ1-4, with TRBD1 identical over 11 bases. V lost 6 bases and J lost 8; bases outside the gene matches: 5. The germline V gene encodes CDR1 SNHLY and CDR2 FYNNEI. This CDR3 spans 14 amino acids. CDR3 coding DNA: TGTGCCAGCAGAGGGACAGGGGGAAGCGAAAAACTGTTTTTT. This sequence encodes CASRGTGGSEKLFF.

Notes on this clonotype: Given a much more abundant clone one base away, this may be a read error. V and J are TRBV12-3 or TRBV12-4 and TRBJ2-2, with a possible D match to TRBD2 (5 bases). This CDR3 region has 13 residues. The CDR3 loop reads CASSPGGNWEPFF. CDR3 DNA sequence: TGTGCCAGCAGTCCCGGAGGAAACTGGGAGCCGTTTTTT.

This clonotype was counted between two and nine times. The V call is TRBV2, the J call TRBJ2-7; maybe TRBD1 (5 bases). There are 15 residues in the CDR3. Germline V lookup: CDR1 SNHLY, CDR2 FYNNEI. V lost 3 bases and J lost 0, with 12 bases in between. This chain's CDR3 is CASSEALDSSYEQYF. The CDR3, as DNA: TGTGCCAGCAGTGAGGCGTTAGACAGCTCCTACGAGCAGTACTTC.

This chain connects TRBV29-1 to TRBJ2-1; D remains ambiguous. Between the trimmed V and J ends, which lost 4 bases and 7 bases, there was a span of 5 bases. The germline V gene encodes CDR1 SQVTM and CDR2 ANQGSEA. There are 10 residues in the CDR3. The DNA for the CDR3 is TGCAGCGTTGTAGCTAATGAGCAGTTCTTC. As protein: CSVVANEQFF.

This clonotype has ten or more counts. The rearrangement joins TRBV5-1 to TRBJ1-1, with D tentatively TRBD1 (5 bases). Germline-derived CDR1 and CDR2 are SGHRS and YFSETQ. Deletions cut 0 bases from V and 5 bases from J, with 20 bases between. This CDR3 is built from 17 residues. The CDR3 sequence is CASSLVGGVRDQTEAFF. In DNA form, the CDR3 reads TGCGCCAGCAGCTTGGTCGGGGGGGTGCGTGATCAGACTGAAGCTTTCTTT. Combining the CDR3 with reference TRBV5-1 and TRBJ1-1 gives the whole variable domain KAGVTQTPRYLIKTRGQQVTLSCSPISGHRSVSWYQQTPGQGLQFLFEYFSETQRNKGNFPGRFSGRQFSNSRSEMNVSTLELGDSALYLCASSLVGGVRDQTEAFFGQGTRLTVV.

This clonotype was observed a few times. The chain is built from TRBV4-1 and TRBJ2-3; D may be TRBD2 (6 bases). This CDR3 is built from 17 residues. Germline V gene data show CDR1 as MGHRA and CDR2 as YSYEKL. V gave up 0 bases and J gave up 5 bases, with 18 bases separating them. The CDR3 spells CASSQERTGSLGDTQYF. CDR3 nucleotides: TGCGCCAGCAGCCAAGAACGGACCGGGAGCCTGGGAGATACGCAGTATTTT.

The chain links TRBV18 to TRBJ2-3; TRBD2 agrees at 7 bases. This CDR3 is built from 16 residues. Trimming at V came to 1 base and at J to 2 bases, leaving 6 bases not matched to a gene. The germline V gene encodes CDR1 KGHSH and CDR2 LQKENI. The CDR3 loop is CASSPLGRGDTDTQYF. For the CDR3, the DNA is TGTGCCAGCTCACCACTCGGCCGGGGGGACACAGATACGCAGTATTTT.

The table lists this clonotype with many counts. For the CDR3, the DNA is TGTGCCAGCAGCTATGCAGTTGAGGGCTACACCTTC. Protein: CASSYAVEGYTF. The chain recombines TRBV12-3 or TRBV12-4 with TRBJ1-2; D is uncertain. The CDR3 is made up of 12 amino acids. The V end lost 6 bases, the J end lost 8 bases, and 13 bases lay between the germline ends.

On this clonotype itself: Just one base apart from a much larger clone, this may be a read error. CDR3 bases: TGTGCCAGCAGTTCTATCGACAGGTTGAACACTAAAGCTTTCTTT. Amino acid sequence: CASSSIDRLNTKAFF. The genes are TRBV27 and TRBJ1-1, with D maybe TRBD1 (6 bases). CDR3 length: 15 residues. From germline, CDR1 is MNHEY and CDR2 SMNVEV (reference sequence).

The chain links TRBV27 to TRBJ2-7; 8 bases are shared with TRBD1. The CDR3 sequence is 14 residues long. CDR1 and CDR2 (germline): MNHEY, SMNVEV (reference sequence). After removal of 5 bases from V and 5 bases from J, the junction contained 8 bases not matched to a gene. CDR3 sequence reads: CASSPDRTGNEQYF. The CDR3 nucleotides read TGTGCCAGCAGTCCCGACAGGACAGGGAACGAGCAGTACTTC.

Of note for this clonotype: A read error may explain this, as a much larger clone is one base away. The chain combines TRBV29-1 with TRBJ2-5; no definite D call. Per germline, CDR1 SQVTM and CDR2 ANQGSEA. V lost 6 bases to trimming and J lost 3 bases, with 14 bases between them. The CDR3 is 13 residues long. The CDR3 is CSVCRLEEETQYF. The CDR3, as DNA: TGCAGCGTCTGCCGTTTGGAAGAAGAGACCCAGTACTTC.

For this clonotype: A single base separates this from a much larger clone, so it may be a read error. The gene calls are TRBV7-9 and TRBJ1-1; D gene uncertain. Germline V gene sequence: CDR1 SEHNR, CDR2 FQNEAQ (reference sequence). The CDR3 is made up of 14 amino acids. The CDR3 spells CASSRDGENTEASF. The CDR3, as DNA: TGTGCCAGCAGCCGAGACGGGGAGAACACTGAAGCTTCCTTT.

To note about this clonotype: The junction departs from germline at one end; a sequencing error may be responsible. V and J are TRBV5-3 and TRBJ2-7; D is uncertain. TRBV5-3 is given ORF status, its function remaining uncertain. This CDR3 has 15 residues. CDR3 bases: TGTGCCAGCAGCTTGGGTGAAAGGAAATCCTGCGAGCAGTACTTC. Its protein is CASSLGERKSCEQYF.

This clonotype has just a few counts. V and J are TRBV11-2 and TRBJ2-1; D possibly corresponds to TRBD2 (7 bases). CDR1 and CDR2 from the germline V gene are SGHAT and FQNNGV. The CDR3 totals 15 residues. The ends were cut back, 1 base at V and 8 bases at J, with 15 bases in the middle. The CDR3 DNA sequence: TGTGCCAGCAGCTTAGGTGGGGGGGGCCTGGATGAGCAGTTCTTC. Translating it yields CASSLGGGGLDEQFF.

The CDR3 spells CASSRAQEAIGDFEAFF. In DNA, the CDR3 is TGTGCCAGCAGCCGTGCACAGGAGGCGATTGGCGATTTTGAAGCTTTCTTT. The V gene is TRBV7-9, the J gene TRBJ1-1, with D maybe TRBD1 (5 bases). Trimming removed 5 bases at V and 7 bases at J, with 26 bases between. The germline CDR1 and CDR2 sequences are SEHNR and FQNEAQ (reference sequence). CDR3 length: 17 residues.

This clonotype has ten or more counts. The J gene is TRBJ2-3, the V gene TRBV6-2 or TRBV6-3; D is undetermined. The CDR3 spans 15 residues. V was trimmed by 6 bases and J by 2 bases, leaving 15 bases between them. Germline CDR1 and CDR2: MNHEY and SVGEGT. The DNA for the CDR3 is TGTGCCAGCAGAGGGAACATACTTCCCACAGATACGCAGTATTTT. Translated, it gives CASRGNILPTDTQYF.

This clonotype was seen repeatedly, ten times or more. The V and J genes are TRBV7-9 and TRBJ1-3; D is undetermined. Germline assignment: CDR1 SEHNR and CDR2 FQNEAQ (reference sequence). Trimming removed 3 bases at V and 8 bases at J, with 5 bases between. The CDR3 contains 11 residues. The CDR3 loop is CASSFGDTIYF. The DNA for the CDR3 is TGTGCCAGCAGCTTCGGGGACACCATATATTTT.

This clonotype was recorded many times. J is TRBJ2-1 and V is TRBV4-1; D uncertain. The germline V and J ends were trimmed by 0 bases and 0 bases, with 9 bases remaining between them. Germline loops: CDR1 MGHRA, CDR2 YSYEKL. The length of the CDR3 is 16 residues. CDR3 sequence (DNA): TGCGCCAGCAGCCAAGATTCGCAGAGCTCCTACAATGAGCAGTTCTTC. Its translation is CASSQDSQSSYNEQFF.

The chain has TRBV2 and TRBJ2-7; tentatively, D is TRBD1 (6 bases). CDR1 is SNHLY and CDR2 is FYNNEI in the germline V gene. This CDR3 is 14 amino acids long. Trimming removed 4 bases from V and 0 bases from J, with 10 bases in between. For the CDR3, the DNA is TGTGCCAGCAGTGGAGACAGGTACTCCTACGAGCAGTACTTC. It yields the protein CASSGDRYSYEQYF.

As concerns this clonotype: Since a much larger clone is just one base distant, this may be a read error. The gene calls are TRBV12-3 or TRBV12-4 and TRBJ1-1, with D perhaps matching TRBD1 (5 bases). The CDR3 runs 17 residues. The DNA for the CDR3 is TGTGCCGGCAGTTTTTGGGGGGAAACCGTCGATAACACTGAAGCTTTCTTT. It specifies CAGSFWGETVDNTEAFF.

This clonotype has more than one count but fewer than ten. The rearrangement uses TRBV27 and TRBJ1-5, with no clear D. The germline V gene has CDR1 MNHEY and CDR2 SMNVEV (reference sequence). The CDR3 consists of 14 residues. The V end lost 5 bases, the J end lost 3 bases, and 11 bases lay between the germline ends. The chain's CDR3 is CASSTEYSNQPQHF. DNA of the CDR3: TGTGCCAGCAGTACGGAGTACTCCAATCAGCCCCAGCATTTT.

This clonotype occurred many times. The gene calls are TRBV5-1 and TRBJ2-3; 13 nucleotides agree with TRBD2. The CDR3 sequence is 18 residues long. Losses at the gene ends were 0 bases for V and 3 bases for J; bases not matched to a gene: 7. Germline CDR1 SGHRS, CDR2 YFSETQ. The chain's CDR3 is CASSLEGTSGISTDTQYF. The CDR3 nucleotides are TGCGCCAGCAGCTTGGAAGGGACTAGCGGGATATCGACAGATACGCAGTATTTT.